This TCR beta chain emerged from a study of response to subunit inactivated influenza vaccine. Study results and limitations: Researchers suggested that each seasonal influenza vaccination recruits few new T cells.

TCRdb recomputed calls from the RT-PCR reads with MiXCR, one row per CDR3 protein. Counted here are 400,000 to 650,000 distinct CDR3 sequences, approximately 7.7% occurring once; the ten biggest clones make up roughly 13%. This clonotype was recorded many times. Antigen unknown. This clonotype was obtained from a man between 50 and 75 years old who received an inactivated influenza vaccine. Specimen: PBMCs from blood, collected roughly 24 months after vaccination.

DNA for the CDR3: TGCGCCAGCAGCCAAGATCCCGGGGGGTTCGACGAGCAGTACTTC. Protein product: CASSQDPGGFDEQYF. The chain recombines TRBV4-3 with TRBJ2-7, with 7 bases aligning to TRBD2. Trimming cost V 0 bases and J 5 bases; bases outside gene matches: 7. The CDR3 spans 15 residues. CDR1 is LGHNA, CDR2 YSLEER, per germline.